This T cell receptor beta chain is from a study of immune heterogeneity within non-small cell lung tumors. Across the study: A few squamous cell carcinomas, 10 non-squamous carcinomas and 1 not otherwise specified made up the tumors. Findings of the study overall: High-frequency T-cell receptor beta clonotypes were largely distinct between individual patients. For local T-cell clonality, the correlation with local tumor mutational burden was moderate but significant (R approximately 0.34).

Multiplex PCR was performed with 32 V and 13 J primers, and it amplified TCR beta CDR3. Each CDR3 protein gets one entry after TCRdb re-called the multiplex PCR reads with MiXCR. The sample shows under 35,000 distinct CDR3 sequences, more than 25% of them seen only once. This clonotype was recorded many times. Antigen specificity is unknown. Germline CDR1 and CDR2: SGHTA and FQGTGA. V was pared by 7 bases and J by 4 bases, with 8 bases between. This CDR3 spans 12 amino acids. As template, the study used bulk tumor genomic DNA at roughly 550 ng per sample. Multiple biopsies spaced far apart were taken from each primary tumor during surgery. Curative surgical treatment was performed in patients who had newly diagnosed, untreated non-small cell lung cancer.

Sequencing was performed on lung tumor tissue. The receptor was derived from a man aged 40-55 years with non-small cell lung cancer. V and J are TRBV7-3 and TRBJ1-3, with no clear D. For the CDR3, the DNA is TGTGCCAGCACTAAGGCGGGAAACACCATATATTTT. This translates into CASTKAGNTIYF.